This T cell receptor beta chain was observed in a study of identical twins. TCRdb itself ran the 5' RACE reads through MiXCR, one entry per CDR3 protein. The sample lists hundreds of thousands of distinct CDR3 sequences, 10% to 15% seen once, with roughly 1.5% in the top ten. V was pared by 1 base and J by 6 bases, with 22 bases between. The CDR3 runs to 18 residues. Germline values: CDR1 SGHVS, CDR2 FNYEAQ. These same records also appear under a second study, on yellow fever vaccine responses in identical twins.

The V and J genes are TRBV7-6 and TRBJ2-1; tentatively, D is TRBD1 or TRBD2 (5 bases each). Sequencing was done on a sample of PBMCs. This TCR was recovered from a woman in her late teens or twenties in good health. The CDR3 loop is CASSLVYQGRAGSNEQFF. As DNA, the CDR3 is TGTGCCAGCAGCTTAGTTTATCAGGGAAGGGCGGGTAGCAATGAGCAGTTCTTC. Together with reference TRBV7-6 and TRBJ2-1, the CDR3 gives the full variable domain: GAGVSQSPRYKVTKRGQDVALRCDPISGHVSLYWYRQALGQGPEFLTYFNYEAQQDKSGLPNDRFSAERPEGSISTLTIQRTEQRDSAMYRCASSLVYQGRAGSNEQFFGPGTRLTVL.